This TCR beta chain was sequenced in a study of graft-versus-host responses after intestinal transplantation. Study outcomes and limitations: The recipient marrow held GvH clones, and some of them showed up first in ileum or blood.

Assay: immunoSEQ multiplex PCR; the TCRdb copy retains only in-frame clones and omits some. The sample consists of about 2,200 clones, less than 30% of them appearing once. A few counts support this clone. With some 200,000 irradiated, violet-dye-labeled stimulator cells, some 200,000 CFSE-labeled responder cells were plated. At the end of the reaction, proliferating CFSE-low CD3+CD4+ and CD3+CD8+ responders were sorted. The material sequenced was alloreactive CD8+ T cells from a mixed lymphocyte reaction culture, taken before transplantation. Subset given: CFSE-low proliferating T cells sorted from roughly six-day pre-transplant mixed lymphocyte reaction (GvH or HvG direction). The clonotype was recovered from a human patient who was an organ donor for intestinal transplantation.

The CDR3 region has the DNA TGCGCCAGCAGCGAGGGCTTACTAGCGGGGGGTGTCACAGATACGCAGTATTTT. Translation gives CASSEGLLAGGVTDTQYF. The genes are TRBV5-1 and TRBJ2-3; 12 nucleotides agree with TRBD2. CDR1 is SGHRS and CDR2 is YFSETQ in the germline V gene. Germline trimming cut 4 bases from V and 2 bases from J; bases unmatched to any gene: 11. This CDR3 region has 18 residues.